Following are 15 T cell receptor beta chains from one sample sequenced in a study of blood T cell repertoires in COVID-19. Method: immunoSEQ multiplex PCR; TCRdb's copy keeps in-frame clones and lacks some. The table has under 130,000 clones, roughly 90% seen once; the top ten hold 6.2%. The sequencing sample was made of peripheral blood. The origin of the receptors is a human donor in a cohort sampled during active COVID-19.

This rearrangement joins TRBV2 to TRBJ2-1; no definite D call. V was trimmed by 7 bases and J by 0 bases, leaving 13 bases between them. This CDR3 spans 15 amino acids. Germline lookup yields CDR1 SNHLY and CDR2 FYNNEI. CDR3 nucleotide sequence: TGTGCCAGCATGTTCACGGGTAGCTCCTACAATGAGCAGTTCTTC. Translated: CASMFTGSSYNEQFF.

This chain connects TRBV28 to TRBJ2-7; 14 positions match TRBD2. Per germline, CDR1 MDHEN and CDR2 SYDVKM. The CDR3 runs 15 residues. The junction had 5 bases not matched to a gene; V was cut back by 3 bases and J by 7 bases. The CDR3 sequence: CASSLGLAGAQEQYF. CDR3 nucleotides: TGTGCCAGCAGTTTGGGACTAGCGGGAGCCCAGGAGCAGTACTTC.

J is TRBJ2-7 and V is TRBV28; maybe TRBD1 (6 bases). Between the trimmed V and J ends, which lost 3 bases and 2 bases, there was a span of 14 bases. CDR1 and CDR2 from the germline V gene are MDHEN and SYDVKM. The CDR3 sequence is 15 residues long. The CDR3 loop is CASSFSAGETYEQYF. CDR3 in DNA: TGTGCCAGCAGTTTTTCTGCAGGGGAAACCTACGAGCAGTACTTC.

The rearrangement joins TRBV7-9 to TRBJ2-7, with 10 bases lining up with TRBD2. Germline CDR1 is SEHNR and CDR2 is FQNEAQ (reference sequence). The CDR3 extends over 15 amino acids. V was clipped by 2 bases and J by 4 bases; unmatched bases: 5. CDR3 region: CASSLTAGGEYEQYF. In DNA, the CDR3 is TGTGCCAGCAGCTTAACAGCGGGAGGGGAATACGAGCAGTACTTC.

Only one count was recorded for this clone. The chain has TRBV19 and TRBJ1-2, with a tentative D call TRBD1 (6 bases). This CDR3 has 13 amino acids. Germline V CDR1 and CDR2: LNHDA, SQIVND (reference sequence). V was pared by 7 bases and J by 7 bases, with 16 bases between. CDR3 sequence: CASISWDKVGYTF. DNA of the CDR3: TGTGCCAGTATCTCGTGGGACAAAGTTGGCTACACCTTC.

This chain's CDR3 is CASSHGGSTYEQYF. The CDR3 DNA follows: TGTGCCAGCAGCCATGGGGGGAGCACCTACGAGCAGTACTTC. The gene calls are TRBV16 and TRBJ2-7; possible D gene TRBD2, 6 bases. V was trimmed by 3 bases and J by 2 bases, leaving 11 bases between them. The V gene's germline CDR1 is KGHSY and CDR2 FQNENV. The CDR3 covers 14 residues.

The CDR3 spells CASSRTGADEKLFF. The DNA of the CDR3 is TGCGCCAGCAGCAGAACAGGGGCGGATGAAAAACTGTTTTTT. The J gene is TRBJ1-4, the V gene TRBV4-1; 7 bases fit TRBD1. The V gene's germline CDR1 is MGHRA and CDR2 YSYEKL. CDR3 length equals 14 residues. V was clipped by 5 bases and J by 6 bases; unmatched bases: 6.

This chain uses TRBV10-3 with TRBJ2-2; 11 bases line up with TRBD1. The germline gives CDR1 ENHRY, CDR2 SYGVKD. The V and J ends lost 4 bases and 7 bases, in that order; junction bases with no gene match: 5. This CDR3 is 15 amino acids long. Written as DNA, the CDR3 is TGTGCCATCAGTGCCGGGACAGGGGGATTCGGGGAGCTGTTTTTT. Translating gives CAISAGTGGFGELFF.

CDR3 sequence reads: CASRWREGTYEQYF. The CDR3 nucleotides read TGTGCCAGTCGATGGCGGGAGGGTACCTACGAGCAGTACTTC. The chain recombines TRBV9 with TRBJ2-7, with 9 bases identical to TRBD2. The V and J ends lost 8 bases and 2 bases, in that order; junction bases with no gene match: 8. The CDR3 is 14 amino acids. CDR1 is SGDLS and CDR2 is YYNGEE in the germline V gene.

The chain employs TRBV11-2 and TRBJ2-7; 12 nucleotides agree with TRBD2. The V gene end was trimmed by 5 bases and the J gene end by 3 bases; junction bases not matched to a gene: 2. Germline CDR1 and CDR2: SGHAT and FQNNGV. CDR3 length: 14 residues. Here the CDR3 reads CASSTTSGSYEQYF. The CDR3 nucleotides are TGTGCCAGCAGCACGACTAGCGGGAGCTACGAGCAGTACTTC.

This clone was detected only a few times. The chain couples TRBV9 to TRBJ2-7; no definite D call. The CDR3 is 14 residues long. CDR1 and CDR2 from the germline V gene are SGDLS and YYNGEE. Trimming removed 0 bases from V and 3 bases from J, with 10 bases in between. The CDR3 sequence: CASSVDGSGYEQYF. CDR3 nucleotide sequence: TGTGCCAGCAGCGTAGACGGATCGGGCTACGAGCAGTACTTC.

The chain links TRBV7-9 to TRBJ2-5, with D unclear. The CDR3 extends over 14 amino acids. V shed 0 bases and J shed 4 bases, with 9 bases lying between them. The germline gives CDR1 SEHNR, CDR2 FQNEAQ (reference sequence). The CDR3 sequence is CASSLAQVPETQYF. The CDR3 DNA sequence: TGTGCCAGCAGCTTAGCGCAGGTGCCAGAGACCCAGTACTTC. Combining the CDR3 with reference TRBV7-9 and TRBJ2-5 gives the whole variable domain DTGVSQNPRHKITKRGQNVTFRCDPISEHNRLYWYRQTLGQGPEFLTYFQNEAQLEKSRLLSDRFSAERPKGSFSTLEIQRTEQGDSAMYLCASSLAQVPETQYFGPGTRLLVL.

The chain recombines TRBV3-1 (or the pseudogene TRBV3-2) with TRBJ2-5; D remains ambiguous. Looked up from germline, CDR1 is LGHDT and CDR2 is YNNKEL (reference sequence). The V and J ends lost 1 base and 5 bases respectively, with 14 bases between them. The CDR3 runs 15 residues. The CDR3 spells CASSQGWAEPETQYF. CDR3 DNA sequence: TGTGCCAGCAGCCAAGGTTGGGCTGAGCCCGAGACCCAGTACTTC.

This chain links TRBV7-9 with TRBJ2-7, with 7 bases that match TRBD2. V dropped 1 base and J dropped 0; count of bases not matched to a gene: 3. The CDR3 consists of 15 residues. Per the germline V gene, CDR1 is SEHNR and CDR2 is FQNEAQ (reference sequence). The CDR3 DNA is TGTGCCAGCAGCTTAGAGCGGGACCCCTCCTACGAGCAGTACTTC. This translates into CASSLERDPSYEQYF.

The chain combines TRBV6-6 with TRBJ1-1; D may be TRBD1 (6 bases). The CDR3 consists of 14 residues. Trimming removed 4 bases from V and 1 base from J, with 10 bases in between. The germline CDR1 and CDR2 sequences are MNHNY and SVGAGI (reference sequence). CDR3 region: CASSSRTANTEAFF. Here the CDR3 DNA reads TGTGCCAGCAGTTCGCGGACAGCGAACACTGAAGCTTTCTTT.